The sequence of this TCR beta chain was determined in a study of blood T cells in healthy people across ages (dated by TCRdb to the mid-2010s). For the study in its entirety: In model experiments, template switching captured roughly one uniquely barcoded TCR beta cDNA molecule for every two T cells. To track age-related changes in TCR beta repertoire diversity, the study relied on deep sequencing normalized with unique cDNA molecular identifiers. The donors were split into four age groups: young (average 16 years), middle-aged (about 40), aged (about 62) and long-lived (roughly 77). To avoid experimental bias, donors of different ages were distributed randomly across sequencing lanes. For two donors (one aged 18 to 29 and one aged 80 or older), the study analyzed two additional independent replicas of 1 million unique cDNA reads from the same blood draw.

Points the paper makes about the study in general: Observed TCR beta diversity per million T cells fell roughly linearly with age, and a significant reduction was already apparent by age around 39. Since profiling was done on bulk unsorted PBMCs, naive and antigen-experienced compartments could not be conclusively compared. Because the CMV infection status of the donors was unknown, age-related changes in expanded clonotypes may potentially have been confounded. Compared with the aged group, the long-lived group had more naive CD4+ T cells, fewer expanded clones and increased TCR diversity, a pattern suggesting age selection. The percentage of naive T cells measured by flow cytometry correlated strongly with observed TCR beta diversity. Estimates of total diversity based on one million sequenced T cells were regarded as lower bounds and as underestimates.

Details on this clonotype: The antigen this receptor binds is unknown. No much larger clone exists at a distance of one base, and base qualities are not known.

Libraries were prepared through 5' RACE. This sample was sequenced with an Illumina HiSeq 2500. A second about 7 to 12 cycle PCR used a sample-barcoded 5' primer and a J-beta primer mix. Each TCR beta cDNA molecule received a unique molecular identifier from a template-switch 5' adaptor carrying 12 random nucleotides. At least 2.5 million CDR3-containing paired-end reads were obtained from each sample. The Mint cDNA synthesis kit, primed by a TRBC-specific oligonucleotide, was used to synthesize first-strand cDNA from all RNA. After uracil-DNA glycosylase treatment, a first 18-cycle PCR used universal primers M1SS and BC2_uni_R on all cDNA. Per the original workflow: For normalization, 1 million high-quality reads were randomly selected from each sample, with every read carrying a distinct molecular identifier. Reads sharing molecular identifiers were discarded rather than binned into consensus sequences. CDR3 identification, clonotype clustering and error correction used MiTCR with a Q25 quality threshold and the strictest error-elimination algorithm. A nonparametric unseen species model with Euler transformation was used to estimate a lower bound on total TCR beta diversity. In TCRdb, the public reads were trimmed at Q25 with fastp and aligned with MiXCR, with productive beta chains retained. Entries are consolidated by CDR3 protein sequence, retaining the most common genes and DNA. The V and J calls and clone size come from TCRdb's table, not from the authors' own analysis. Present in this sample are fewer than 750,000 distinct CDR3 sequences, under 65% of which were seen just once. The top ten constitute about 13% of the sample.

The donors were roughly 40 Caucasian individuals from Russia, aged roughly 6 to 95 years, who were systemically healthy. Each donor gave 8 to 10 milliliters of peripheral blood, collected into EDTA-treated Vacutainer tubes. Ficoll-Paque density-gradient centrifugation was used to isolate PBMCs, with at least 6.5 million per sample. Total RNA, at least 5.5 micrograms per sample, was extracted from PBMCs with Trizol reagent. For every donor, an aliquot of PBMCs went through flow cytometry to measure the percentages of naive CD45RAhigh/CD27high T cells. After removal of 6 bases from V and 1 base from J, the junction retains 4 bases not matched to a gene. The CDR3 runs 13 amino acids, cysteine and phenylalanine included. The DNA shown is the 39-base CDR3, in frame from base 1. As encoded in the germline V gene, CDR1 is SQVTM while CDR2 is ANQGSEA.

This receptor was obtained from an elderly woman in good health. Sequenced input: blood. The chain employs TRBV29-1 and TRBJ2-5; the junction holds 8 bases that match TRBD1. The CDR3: CSVIRGPQETQYF. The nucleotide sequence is TGCAGCGTGATCAGGGGGCCCCAAGAGACCCAGTACTTC.